The 19 T cell receptor beta chains below come from one sample, sequenced in a study of T cells after yellow fever vaccination. In TCRdb, the 5' RACE reads were re-called with MiXCR into one record per CDR3 protein. The profile covers around 160,000 distinct CDR3 sequences, with approximately 6.7% appearing a single time and 2.5% taken by the ten largest. This sample comprised CD4+ T cells sorted from PBMCs, obtained 5 to 6 days after the first yellow fever vaccination. The receptors derive from a man aged 18 to 30 who received the YFV17D yellow fever vaccine.

In its sample, this clonotype was seen many times. CDR3 amino acids: CASSFESGTEAFF. In nucleotides, the CDR3 is TGTGCCAGCAGCTTCGAGTCCGGCACTGAAGCTTTCTTT. The V gene is TRBV7-9, the J gene TRBJ1-1; D not certain. The CDR3 runs 13 residues. V dropped 3 bases and J dropped 4 bases, with 9 bases sitting between them. Per the germline V gene, CDR1 is SEHNR and CDR2 is FQNEAQ (reference sequence).

This clonotype was observed at least ten times. V gene TRBV4-1 combines with J gene TRBJ2-1, with D possibly being TRBD1 or TRBD2 (6 bases each). CDR3 length: 17 residues. The ends were cut back, 1 base at V and 0 bases at J, with 13 bases in the middle. CDR1 and CDR2 from the germline V gene are MGHRA and YSYEKL. DNA for the CDR3: TGCGCCAGCAGCCAAGTCCCCCCGGGGGCCTCCTACAATGAGCAGTTCTTC. The encoded protein is CASSQVPPGASYNEQFF.

This clonotype occurred many times. The chain recombines TRBV4-3 with TRBJ2-3; TRBD1 might be the D (6 bases). The CDR3 is made up of 17 amino acids. Trimming cost V 2 bases and J 0 bases, with 15 bases left between them. The germline CDR1 and CDR2 sequences are LGHNA and YSLEER. The CDR3 sequence: CASSQTLDSPSTDTQYF. The CDR3 nucleotides read TGCGCCAGCAGCCAAACCTTGGACAGCCCTAGCACAGATACGCAGTATTTT.

The table lists this clonotype with many counts. This chain connects TRBV10-3 to TRBJ1-1, with 10 bases aligning to TRBD1. J was trimmed by 7 bases and V by 8 bases; bases with no gene match: 7. This CDR3 has 13 amino acids. Germline V CDR1 and CDR2: ENHRY, SYGVKD. This chain's CDR3 is CAILGQGTVEAFF. The CDR3 DNA reads as TGTGCCATCCTGGGACAGGGGACCGTTGAAGCTTTCTTT.

This clonotype was counted many times. The chain carries TRBV2 and TRBJ2-1; D might be TRBD1 (6 bases). With 5 bases removed from V and 0 bases from J, the gap between germline ends came to 14 bases. CDR1 and CDR2 (germline): SNHLY, FYNNEI. The CDR3 covers 16 residues. The CDR3 DNA is TGTGCCAGCAGTACCCGGACAGTAAGCTCCTACAATGAGCAGTTCTTC. This sequence encodes CASSTRTVSSYNEQFF.

Ten or more counts support this clonotype. The V call is TRBV7-2, the J call TRBJ2-5; 7 bases match TRBD2. This CDR3 comprises 15 residues. CDR1 and CDR2 from the germline V gene are SGHTA and FQGNSA. J was trimmed by 6 bases and V by 5 bases; bases with no gene match: 12. The CDR3 DNA reads as TGTGCCAGCAGCACTGAGCTGCGGGGGAGCCAGACCCAGTACTTC. Translating gives CASSTELRGSQTQYF.

The sample holds many counts of this clonotype. The chain recombines TRBV12-3 or TRBV12-4 with TRBJ1-2; D not resolved. Trimming took off 2 bases at V and 5 bases at J, with 9 bases between the two ends. This CDR3 is 13 amino acids long. The CDR3 DNA reads as TGTGCCAGCAGTTTACCGTGGGGTTATGGCTACACCTTC. Its translation: CASSLPWGYGYTF.

This clonotype appeared many times. The chain is built from TRBV6-1 and TRBJ1-5, with D hard to call. V was trimmed by 6 bases and J by 4 bases, leaving 13 bases between them. Germline V gene lookup returns CDR1 MNHNS and CDR2 SASEGT. This CDR3 contains 14 residues. CDR3 amino acids: CASSRRSPNQPQHF. CDR3 sequence (DNA): TGTGCCAGCAGCCGCAGGAGCCCAAATCAGCCCCAGCATTTT.

This clonotype was counted a few times. J is TRBJ1-2 and V is TRBV7-2, with D unresolved. Between the trimmed V and J ends, which lost 1 base and 7 bases, there was a span of 7 bases. This CDR3 has 12 amino acids. Per germline, CDR1 SGHTA and CDR2 FQGNSA. CDR3: CASSLDSGGYTF. The CDR3 nucleotides read TGTGCCAGCAGCTTAGATAGTGGTGGCTACACCTTC. Complete variable domain (other parts from reference TRBV7-2 and TRBJ1-2): GAGVSQSPSNKVTEKGKDVELRCDPISGHTALYWYRQSLGQGLEFLIYFQGNSAPDKSGLPSDRFSAERTGGSVSTLTIQRTQQEDSAVYLCASSLDSGGYTFGSGTRLTVV.

Many counts were recorded for this clonotype. The chain combines TRBV28 with TRBJ2-5; D is unresolved. The CDR3 has 12 amino acids. V lost 3 bases and J lost 2, with 4 bases in between. The germline V gene has CDR1 MDHEN and CDR2 SYDVKM. The CDR3: CASSFEQETQYF. The CDR3 DNA is TGTGCCAGCAGTTTTGAGCAAGAGACCCAGTACTTC.

A few counts support this clonotype. The rearrangement uses TRBV5-1 and TRBJ1-6; a weak D match, TRBD1 (6 bases). This CDR3 has 18 amino acids. The germline CDR1 and CDR2 sequences are SGHRS and YFSETQ. Trimming left V 0 bases short and J 5 bases short, with 18 bases between. As DNA, the CDR3 is TGCGCCAGCAGCTTGGCCAGTTCAGGAGGGGGAGATAATTCACCCCTCCACTTT. Protein: CASSLASSGGGDNSPLHF.

This clonotype was detected many times. The gene calls are TRBV4-1 and TRBJ2-1; 11 nucleotides line up with TRBD2. The V segment lost 1 base and the J segment 6 bases; nucleotides outside the gene matches: 2. Germline-derived CDR1 and CDR2 are MGHRA and YSYEKL. The CDR3 is made up of 15 amino acids. CDR3 loop: CASSQGLAGPNEQFF. CDR3 nucleotide sequence: TGCGCCAGCAGCCAAGGACTAGCGGGGCCCAATGAGCAGTTCTTC.

This clonotype was observed at least ten times. V and J are TRBV20-1 and TRBJ2-3, with 7 bases lining up with TRBD2. CDR1 and CDR2 from the germline V gene are DFQATT and SNEGSKA (reference sequence). The junction had 5 bases not matched to a gene; V was cut back by 1 base and J by 7 bases. The CDR3 has 13 amino acids. CDR3 residues: CSARGAGLNTQYF. DNA for the CDR3: TGCAGTGCTAGAGGAGCGGGGTTAAATACGCAGTATTTT.

The sample holds a few counts of this clonotype. The rearrangement joins TRBV5-6 to TRBJ2-5; D is perhaps TRBD2 (5 bases). Germline V gene data show CDR1 as SGHDT and CDR2 as YYEEEE. V was shortened by 2 bases and J by 4 bases, with 15 bases between the two germline ends. There are 15 residues in the CDR3. CDR3 nucleotides: TGTGCCAGCAGCTTTTCCCCGACGCTAGCAGAGACCCAGTACTTC. Protein product: CASSFSPTLAETQYF.

This clonotype has a single count. This may arise from a read error, as a much more abundant clone is one base away. The rearrangement joins TRBV20-1 to TRBJ2-2, with 7 bases aligning to TRBD1. The V gene's germline CDR1 is DFQATT and CDR2 SNEGSKA (reference sequence). This CDR3 spans 14 amino acids. The V gene end was trimmed by 4 bases and the J gene end by 7 bases; junction bases not matched to a gene: 9. The CDR3 protein is CSAKKQGRLGELFF. The CDR3 DNA sequence: TGCAGTGCTAAAAAACAGGGGCGGCTCGGGGAGCTGTTTTTT.

This clonotype was counted a few times. This chain joins TRBV6-1 and TRBJ2-1, with 7 nucleotides matching TRBD2. This CDR3 contains 14 residues. V shed 6 bases, J shed 7 bases, and the junction held 9 bases outside the gene matches. Looked up from germline, CDR1 is MNHNS and CDR2 is SASEGT. CDR3 sequence (DNA): TGTGCCAGCAGGGGGACCGGGACTAAAAATGAGCAGTTCTTC. Translating gives CASRGTGTKNEQFF.

This clonotype was observed a few times. The genes are TRBV3-1 and TRBJ1-5; D perhaps matches TRBD1 (5 bases). CDR3 length: 14 amino acids. Germline CDR1 reads LGHDT; CDR2 reads YNNKEL (reference sequence). Between the trimmed V and J ends, which lost 1 base and 9 bases, there was a span of 13 bases. The DNA for the CDR3 is TGTGCCAGCAGCCAAGGGCGTCAGGGTATGCCCCAGCATTTT. This gives the protein CASSQGRQGMPQHF. The whole variable domain, remainder taken from reference TRBV3-1 and TRBJ1-5, is DTAVSQTPKYLVTQMGNDKSIKCEQNLGHDTMYWYKQDSKKFLKIMFSYNNKELIINETVPNRFSPKSPDKAHLNLHINSLELGDSAVYFCASSQGRQGMPQHFGDGTRLSIL.

This clonotype has at least ten counts. The chain has TRBV12-3 or TRBV12-4 and TRBJ2-7, with a weak D call TRBD1 (6 bases). CDR3 length: 13 residues. Trimming cost V 5 bases and J 0 bases, with 8 bases left between them. CDR3: CASSQDSSYEQYV. DNA of the CDR3: TGTGCCAGCAGTCAGGACAGCTCCTACGAGCAGTACGTC.

This clonotype was seen ten or more times. The V call is TRBV6-1, the J call TRBJ2-4, with unresolved D. V was pared by 8 bases and J by 2 bases, with 7 bases between. The germline gives CDR1 MNHNS, CDR2 SASEGT. The CDR3 extends over 12 amino acids. CDR3 nucleotide sequence: TGTGCCAGCGGCCGGACCAAAAACATTCAGTACTTC. Its translation: CASGRTKNIQYF.